Each of the 18 T cell receptor beta chains below was sequenced from the same sample in a study of CD8 T cells in Susac syndrome. Random hexamers were used to reverse transcribe the RNA input (about 0.45 to 1 ug). TCRdb re-derived calls from the immunoSEQ multiplex PCR reads in MiXCR, one entry per CDR3 protein. Here the sample spans under 110,000 distinct CDR3 sequences, 94% being singletons. The sequencing sample was made of CD8+ T cells from PBMCs. These receptors were obtained from a human donor with Susac syndrome.

The chain has TRBV20-1 and TRBJ2-6; D is possibly TRBD1 or TRBD2 (5 bases each). CDR1 and CDR2 from the germline V gene are DFQATT and SNEGSKA (reference sequence). The CDR3 runs to 15 residues. Trimming took off 3 bases at V and 0 bases at J, with 9 bases between the two ends. CDR3 loop: CSASLGGSGANVLTF. CDR3 DNA: TGCAGTGCTAGTCTTGGGGGCTCTGGGGCCAACGTCCTGACTTTC.

The V call is TRBV12-5, the J call TRBJ2-7; D not resolved. The CDR3 covers 12 residues. The ends were cut back, 7 bases at V and 0 bases at J, with 7 bases in the middle. The germline V gene has CDR1 LGHNT and CDR2 FRNRAP. CDR3 in amino acids: CASAHSSYEQYF. The DNA of the CDR3 is TGTGCTAGTGCCCATTCCTCCTACGAGCAGTACTTC.

The V call is TRBV27, the J call TRBJ2-5; 7 nucleotides line up with TRBD2. With V trimmed by 6 bases and J by 0 bases, 7 bases remained unmatched. CDR1 and CDR2 (germline): MNHEY, SMNVEV (reference sequence). The CDR3 length is 15 residues. CDR3 nucleotides: TGTGCCAGCAGCCCCTGGGGGGGGAACCAAGAGACCCAGTACTTC. The encoded protein is CASSPWGGNQETQYF.

This chain links TRBV18 with TRBJ2-1; D ambiguous. The CDR3 is 15 amino acids. V shed 0 bases and J shed 0 bases, with 6 bases lying between them. The germline CDR1 and CDR2 sequences are KGHSH and LQKENI. CDR3 DNA: TGTGCCAGCTCACCACCGGGTAGCTCCTACAATGAGCAGTTCTTC. It yields the protein CASSPPGSSYNEQFF.

V is TRBV5-1 and J is TRBJ2-2; D is undetermined. Deletions cut 6 bases from V and 7 bases from J, with 7 bases between. There are 11 residues in the CDR3. Germline V gene data show CDR1 as SGHRS and CDR2 as YFSETQ. The CDR3 coding sequence is TGCGCCAGCAATCAAGGCGGGGAGCTGTTTTTT. This translates into CASNQGGELFF.

The chain links TRBV5-1 to TRBJ2-1, with D perhaps TRBD2 (8 bases). The CDR3 is 15 residues long. The V gene lost 2 bases and the J gene lost 4 bases, with 13 bases spanning the gap. Germline CDR1 SGHRS, CDR2 YFSETQ. The CDR3 sequence: CASSFSGTAYNEQFF. CDR3 DNA sequence: TGCGCCAGCAGCTTTAGCGGGACAGCATACAATGAGCAGTTCTTC.

In its sample, this clonotype was seen a few times. The chain links TRBV7-9 to TRBJ2-7; 8 bases align to TRBD2. Germline values: CDR1 SEHNR, CDR2 FQNEAQ (reference sequence). The V and J ends lost 5 bases and 5 bases, in that order; junction bases with no gene match: 2. The CDR3 loop spans 12 amino acids. The CDR3 sequence: CASSAGGDEQYF. The CDR3 coding sequence is TGTGCCAGCAGCGCCGGGGGGGACGAGCAGTACTTC.

The V and J genes are TRBV4-2 and TRBJ2-7, with D perhaps matching TRBD1 (6 bases). The V end lost 1 base, the J end lost 2 bases, and 9 bases lay between the germline ends. The CDR3 consists of 14 residues. Per the germline V gene, CDR1 is LGHNA and CDR2 is YNFKEQ. The CDR3 region is CASSQVQGTYEQYF. The CDR3 DNA sequence: TGTGCCAGCAGCCAAGTACAGGGTACCTACGAGCAGTACTTC.

In this sample, this clonotype turned up once. In nucleotides, the CDR3 is TGTGCCAGCAGTTACCAGGGGGCTGAAGCTTTCTTT. Protein: CASSYQGAEAFF. The V gene is TRBV6-5, the J gene TRBJ1-1; TRBD1 matches at 7 bases. Trimming cost V 2 bases and J 6 bases; bases outside gene matches: 0. Germline assignment: CDR1 MNHEY and CDR2 SVGAGI. The CDR3 is made up of 12 amino acids.

The chain is built from TRBV3-1 and TRBJ2-7, with a weak D call TRBD2 (6 bases). The germline V and J ends were trimmed by 4 bases and 3 bases, with 13 bases remaining between them. The CDR3 consists of 14 residues. Germline values: CDR1 LGHDT, CDR2 YNNKEL (reference sequence). The CDR3: CASSLPGGYYEQYF. CDR3 coding DNA: TGTGCCAGCAGCCTCCCTGGAGGGTACTACGAGCAGTACTTC.

This clonotype was counted once. The V call is TRBV25-1, the J call TRBJ2-5; D is unresolved. The CDR3 loop spans 14 amino acids. Germline values: CDR1 MGHDK, CDR2 SYGVNS. The ends were cut back, 4 bases at V and 1 base at J, with 10 bases in the middle. Here the CDR3 reads CASSASEFQETQYF. CDR3 bases: TGTGCCAGCAGTGCCTCAGAATTCCAAGAGACCCAGTACTTC.

The chain combines TRBV15 with TRBJ1-5, with D possibly matching TRBD1 (5 bases). V was pared by 6 bases and J by 1 base, with 16 bases between. The V gene's germline CDR1 is LNHNV and CDR2 YYDKDF (reference sequence). The CDR3 sequence is 16 residues long. CDR3 amino acids: CATSPGRRGSNQPQHF. The CDR3 DNA reads as TGTGCCACCAGTCCCGGGAGAAGGGGAAGCAATCAGCCCCAGCATTTT.

The chain carries TRBV5-4 and TRBJ2-1; the D is unclear. Trimming removed 0 bases from V and 6 bases from J, with 4 bases in between. The CDR3 contains 12 residues. Germline lookup yields CDR1 SGHNT and CDR2 YYREEE (reference sequence). The CDR3 nucleotides read TGTGCCAGCAGCTTGGAGGTCAATGAGCAGTTCTTC. It specifies CASSLEVNEQFF.

The chain uses TRBV7-8 and TRBJ1-1; D is unresolved. The V gene lost 0 bases and the J gene lost 0 bases, with 8 bases spanning the gap. The CDR3 loop spans 15 amino acids. Germline CDR1 SGHVS, CDR2 FQNEAQ. CDR3 sequence reads: CASSLASGVNTEAFF. In nucleotides, the CDR3 is TGTGCCAGCAGCTTAGCTTCGGGCGTGAACACTGAAGCTTTCTTT. Full variable domain (rest looked up from reference TRBV7-8 and TRBJ1-1): GAGVSQSPRYKVAKRGQDVALRCDPISGHVSLFWYQQALGQGPEFLTYFQNEAQLDKSGLPSDRFFAERPEGSVSTLKIQRTQQEDSAVYLCASSLASGVNTEAFFGQGTRLTVV.

The rearrangement links TRBV3-1 to TRBJ2-4; 11 nucleotides match TRBD2. V gave up 4 bases and J gave up 6 bases; unmatched junction bases: 5. The length of the CDR3 is 15 residues. Germline CDR1 and CDR2: LGHDT and YNNKEL (reference sequence). CDR3 residues: CASSPLTSGANIQYF. The CDR3 coding sequence is TGTGCCAGCAGCCCTCTGACTAGCGGGGCAAACATTCAGTACTTC.

This clonotype was counted a single time. V usage is TRBV20-1 and J usage is TRBJ2-2, with 12 nucleotides matching TRBD2. The CDR3 is made up of 15 amino acids. The V and J ends lost 3 bases and 3 bases, in that order; junction bases with no gene match: 2. Germline lookup yields CDR1 DFQATT and CDR2 SNEGSKA (reference sequence). CDR3 amino acids: CSASLAGGYTGELFF. The CDR3 DNA sequence: TGCAGTGCTAGCCTAGCGGGGGGGTACACCGGGGAGCTGTTTTTT.

V and J are TRBV6-4 and TRBJ2-1; D is possibly TRBD1 (6 bases). There are 14 residues in the CDR3. Germline V CDR1 and CDR2: MRHNA, SNTAGT. Trimming left V 3 bases short and J 0 bases short, with 6 bases between. The CDR3 loop is CASSEDSSYNEQFF. The CDR3 DNA reads TGTGCCAGCAGTGAGGACAGCTCCTACAATGAGCAGTTCTTC.

The chain is built from TRBV6-5 and TRBJ1-4; 7 nucleotides align to TRBD1. From germline, CDR1 is MNHEY and CDR2 SVGAGI. The CDR3 covers 14 residues. The V segment lost 6 bases and the J segment 7 bases; nucleotides outside the gene matches: 8. CDR3 coding DNA: TGTGCCAGCAGACCACAGGGGAATGGTGAAAAACTGTTTTTT. This encodes CASRPQGNGEKLFF.